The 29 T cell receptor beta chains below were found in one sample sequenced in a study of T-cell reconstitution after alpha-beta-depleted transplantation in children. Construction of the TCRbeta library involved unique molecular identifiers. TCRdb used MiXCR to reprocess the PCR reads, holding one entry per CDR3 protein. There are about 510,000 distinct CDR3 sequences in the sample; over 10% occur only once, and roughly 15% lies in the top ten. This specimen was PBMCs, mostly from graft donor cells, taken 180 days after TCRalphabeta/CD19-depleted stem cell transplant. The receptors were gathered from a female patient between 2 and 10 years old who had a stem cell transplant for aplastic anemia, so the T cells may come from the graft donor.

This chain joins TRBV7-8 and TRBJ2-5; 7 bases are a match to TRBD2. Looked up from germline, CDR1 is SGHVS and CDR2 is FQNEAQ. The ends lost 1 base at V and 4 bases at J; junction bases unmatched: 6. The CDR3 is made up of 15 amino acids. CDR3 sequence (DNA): TGTGCCAGCAGCTTAGTTTGGCCTAGCGGAGAGACCCAGTACTTC. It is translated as CASSLVWPSGETQYF.

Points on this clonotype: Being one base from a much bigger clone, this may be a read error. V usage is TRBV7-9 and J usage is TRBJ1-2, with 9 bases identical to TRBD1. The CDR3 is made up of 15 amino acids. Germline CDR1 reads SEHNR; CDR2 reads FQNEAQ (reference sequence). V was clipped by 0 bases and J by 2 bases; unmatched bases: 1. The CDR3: CASSLADRGNYGYTF. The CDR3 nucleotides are TGTGCCAGCAGCTTAGCTGACAGGGGGAACTATGGCTACACCTTC.

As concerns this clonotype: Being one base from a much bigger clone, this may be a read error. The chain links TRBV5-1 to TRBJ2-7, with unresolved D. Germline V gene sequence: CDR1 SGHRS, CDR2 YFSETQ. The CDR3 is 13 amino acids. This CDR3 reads CGSSLTGEYEQYV. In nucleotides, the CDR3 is TGCGGCAGCAGCTTAACGGGCGAATACGAGCAGTACGTC.

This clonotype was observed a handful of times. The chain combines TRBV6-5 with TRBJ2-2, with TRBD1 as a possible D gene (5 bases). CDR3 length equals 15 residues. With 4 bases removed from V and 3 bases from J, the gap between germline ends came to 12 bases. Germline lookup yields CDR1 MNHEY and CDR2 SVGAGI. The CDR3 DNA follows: TGTGCCAGCAGTTCTTTCGACAGATACACCGGGGAGCTGTTTTTT. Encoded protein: CASSSFDRYTGELFF.

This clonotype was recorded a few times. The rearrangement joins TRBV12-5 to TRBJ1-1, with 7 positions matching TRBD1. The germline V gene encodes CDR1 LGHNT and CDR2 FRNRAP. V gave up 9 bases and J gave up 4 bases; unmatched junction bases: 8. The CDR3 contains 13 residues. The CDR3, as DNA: TGTGCTAGAGGGGACAGCCGTGGCACTGAAGCTTTCTTT. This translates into CARGDSRGTEAFF.

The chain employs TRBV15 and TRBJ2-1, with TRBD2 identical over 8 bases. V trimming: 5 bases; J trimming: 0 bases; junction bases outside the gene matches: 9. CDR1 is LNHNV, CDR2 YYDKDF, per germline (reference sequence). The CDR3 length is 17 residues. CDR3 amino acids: CATSLYSGVSSYNEQFF. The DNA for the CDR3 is TGTGCCACCAGCCTCTATAGCGGGGTAAGCTCCTACAATGAGCAGTTCTTC. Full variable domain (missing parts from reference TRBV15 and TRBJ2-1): DAMVIQNPRYQVTQFGKPVTLSCSQTLNHNVMYWYQQKSSQAPKLLFHYYDKDFNNEADTPDNFQSRRPNTSFCFLDIRSPGLGDTAMYLCATSLYSGVSSYNEQFFGPGTRLTVL.

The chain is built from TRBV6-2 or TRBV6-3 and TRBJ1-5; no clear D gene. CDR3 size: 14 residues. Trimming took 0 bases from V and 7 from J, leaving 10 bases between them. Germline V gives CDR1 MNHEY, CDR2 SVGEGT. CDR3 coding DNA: TGTGCCAGCAGTTACTCATCACCGGGGCAGCCCCAGCATTTT. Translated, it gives CASSYSSPGQPQHF.

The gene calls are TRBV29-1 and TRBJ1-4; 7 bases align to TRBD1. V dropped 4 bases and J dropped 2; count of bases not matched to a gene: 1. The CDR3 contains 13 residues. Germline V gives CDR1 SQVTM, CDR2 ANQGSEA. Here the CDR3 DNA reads TGCAGCGTTGCAGGGGGGACTAATGAAAAACTGTTTTTT. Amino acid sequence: CSVAGGTNEKLFF.

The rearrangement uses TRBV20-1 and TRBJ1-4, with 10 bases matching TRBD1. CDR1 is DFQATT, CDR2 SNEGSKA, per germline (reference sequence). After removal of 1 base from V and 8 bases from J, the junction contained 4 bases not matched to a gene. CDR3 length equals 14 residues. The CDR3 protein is CSARGDRGEEKLFF. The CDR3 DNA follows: TGCAGTGCTAGAGGGGACAGGGGAGAGGAAAAACTGTTTTTT.

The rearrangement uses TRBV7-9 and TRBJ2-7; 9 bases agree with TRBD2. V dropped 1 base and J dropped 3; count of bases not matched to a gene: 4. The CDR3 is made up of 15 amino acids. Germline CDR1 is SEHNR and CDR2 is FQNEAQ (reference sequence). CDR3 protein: CASSLGASGNYEQYV. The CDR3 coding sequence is TGTGCCAGCAGCTTAGGGGCTAGCGGGAACTACGAGCAGTACGTC.

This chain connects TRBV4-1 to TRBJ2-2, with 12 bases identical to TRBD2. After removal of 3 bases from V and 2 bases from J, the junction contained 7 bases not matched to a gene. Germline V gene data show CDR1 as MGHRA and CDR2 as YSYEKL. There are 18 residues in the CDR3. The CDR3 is CASSHLLAGGLNTGELFF. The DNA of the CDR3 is TGCGCCAGCAGCCACCTACTAGCGGGAGGCCTTAACACCGGGGAGCTGTTTTTT.

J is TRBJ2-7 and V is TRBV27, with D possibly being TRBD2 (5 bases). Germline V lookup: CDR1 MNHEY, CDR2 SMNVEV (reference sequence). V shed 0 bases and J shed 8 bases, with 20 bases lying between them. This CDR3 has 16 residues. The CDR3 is CASSLSGATTWIKQYV. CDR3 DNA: TGTGCCAGCAGTTTATCGGGAGCAACCACATGGATTAAGCAGTACGTC.

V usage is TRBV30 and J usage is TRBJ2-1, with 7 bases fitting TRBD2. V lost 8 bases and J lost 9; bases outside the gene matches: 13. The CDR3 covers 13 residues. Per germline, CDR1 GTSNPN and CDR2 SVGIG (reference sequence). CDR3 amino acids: CAPRRESLGEQFF. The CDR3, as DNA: TGTGCCCCCCGGCGGGAGTCCTTGGGTGAGCAGTTCTTC.

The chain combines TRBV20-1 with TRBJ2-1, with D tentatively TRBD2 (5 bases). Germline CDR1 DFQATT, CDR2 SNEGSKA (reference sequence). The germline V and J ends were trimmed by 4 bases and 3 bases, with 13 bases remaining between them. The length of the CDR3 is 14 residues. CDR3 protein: CSAIGPGIYNEQFF. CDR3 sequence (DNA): TGCAGTGCTATAGGACCGGGAATCTACAATGAGCAGTTCTTC.

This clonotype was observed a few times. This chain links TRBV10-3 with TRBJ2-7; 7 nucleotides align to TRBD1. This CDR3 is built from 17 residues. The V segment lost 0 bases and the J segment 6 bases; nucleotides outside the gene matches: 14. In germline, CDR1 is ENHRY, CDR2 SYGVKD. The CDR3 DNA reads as TGTGCCATCAGTGAGTCCCTTTTACAGGGGCCCCTCCTCGAGCAGTACGTC. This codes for CAISESLLQGPLLEQYV.

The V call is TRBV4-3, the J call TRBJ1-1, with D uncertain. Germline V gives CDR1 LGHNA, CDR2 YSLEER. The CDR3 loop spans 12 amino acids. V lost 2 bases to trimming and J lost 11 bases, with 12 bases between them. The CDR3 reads CASSQIGRSAFF. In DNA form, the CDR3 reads TGCGCCAGCAGCCAAATTGGCAGAAGTGCTTTCTTT.

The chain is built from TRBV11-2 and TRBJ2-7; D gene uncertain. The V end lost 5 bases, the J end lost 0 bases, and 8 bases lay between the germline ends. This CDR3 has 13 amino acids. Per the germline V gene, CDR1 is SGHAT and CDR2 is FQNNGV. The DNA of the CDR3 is TGTGCCAGCAGCCGGCCAGTCTCCTACGAGCAGTACGTC. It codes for CASSRPVSYEQYV.

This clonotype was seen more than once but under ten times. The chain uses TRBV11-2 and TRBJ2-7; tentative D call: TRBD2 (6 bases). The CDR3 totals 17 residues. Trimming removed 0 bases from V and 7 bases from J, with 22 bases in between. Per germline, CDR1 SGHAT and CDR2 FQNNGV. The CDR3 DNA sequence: TGTGCCAGCAGCTTAGATTGGAGGGGCCAAACCTCTGGGGAGCAGTACGTC. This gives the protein CASSLDWRGQTSGEQYV.

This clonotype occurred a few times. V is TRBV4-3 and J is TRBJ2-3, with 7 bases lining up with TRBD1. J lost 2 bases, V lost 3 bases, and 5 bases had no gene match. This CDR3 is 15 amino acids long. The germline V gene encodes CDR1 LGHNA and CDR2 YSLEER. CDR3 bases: TGCGCCAGCAGCCACATGACAGGGAACACAGATACGCAGTATTTT. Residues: CASSHMTGNTDTQYF.

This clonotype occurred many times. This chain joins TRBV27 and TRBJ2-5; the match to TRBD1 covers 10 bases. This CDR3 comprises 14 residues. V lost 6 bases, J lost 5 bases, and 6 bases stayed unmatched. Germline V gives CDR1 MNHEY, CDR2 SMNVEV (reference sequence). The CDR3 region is CASRKDRGLETQYF. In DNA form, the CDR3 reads TGTGCCAGCAGAAAAGACAGGGGGCTGGAGACCCAGTACTTC.

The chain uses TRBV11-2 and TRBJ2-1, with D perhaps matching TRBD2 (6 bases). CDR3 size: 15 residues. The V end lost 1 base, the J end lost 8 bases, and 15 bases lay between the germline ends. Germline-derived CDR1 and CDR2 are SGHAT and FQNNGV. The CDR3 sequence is CASSLGWDFHDEQFF. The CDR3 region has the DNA TGTGCCAGCAGCTTAGGGTGGGACTTCCACGATGAGCAGTTCTTC.

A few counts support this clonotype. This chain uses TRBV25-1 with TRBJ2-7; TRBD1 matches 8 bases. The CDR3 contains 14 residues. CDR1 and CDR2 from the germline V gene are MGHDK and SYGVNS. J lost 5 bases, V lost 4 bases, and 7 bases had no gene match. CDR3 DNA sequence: TGTGCCAGCAGTGGGGGGACAGGCGTGGACGAGCAGTACTTC. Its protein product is CASSGGTGVDEQYF.

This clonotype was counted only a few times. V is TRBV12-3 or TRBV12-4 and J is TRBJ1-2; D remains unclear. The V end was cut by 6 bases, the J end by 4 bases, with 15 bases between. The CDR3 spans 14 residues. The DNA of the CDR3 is TGTGCCAGCAGCCCCTCCCGGGGTGCCTATGGCTACACCTTC. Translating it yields CASSPSRGAYGYTF.

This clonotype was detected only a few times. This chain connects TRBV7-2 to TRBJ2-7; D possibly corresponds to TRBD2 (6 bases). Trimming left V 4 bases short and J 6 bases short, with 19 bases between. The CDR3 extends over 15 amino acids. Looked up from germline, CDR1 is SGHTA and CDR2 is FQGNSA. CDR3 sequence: CASSSRETVGSEQYF. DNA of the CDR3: TGTGCCAGCAGCTCCCGGGAGACCGTAGGCAGCGAGCAGTACTTC.

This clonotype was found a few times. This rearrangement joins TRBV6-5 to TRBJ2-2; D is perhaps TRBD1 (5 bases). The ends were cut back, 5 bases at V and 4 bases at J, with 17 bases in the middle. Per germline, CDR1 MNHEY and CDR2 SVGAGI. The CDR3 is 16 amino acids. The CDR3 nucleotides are TGTGCCAGCAGTCCCCGGCCGGACACTCTCACCGGGGAGCTGTTTTTT. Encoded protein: CASSPRPDTLTGELFF.

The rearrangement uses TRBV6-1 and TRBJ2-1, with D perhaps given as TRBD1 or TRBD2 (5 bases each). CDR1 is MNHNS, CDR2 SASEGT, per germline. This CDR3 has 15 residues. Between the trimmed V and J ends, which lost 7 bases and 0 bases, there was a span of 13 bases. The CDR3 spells CASTSWGSSYNEQFF. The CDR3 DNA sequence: TGTGCCAGCACCTCCTGGGGGAGCTCCTACAATGAGCAGTTCTTC.

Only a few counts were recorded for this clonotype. Here the CDR3 reads CASSSQGTGANVLTF. The CDR3 DNA sequence: TGTGCCAGCAGTTCTCAGGGGACTGGGGCCAACGTCCTGACTTTC. The V call is TRBV6-5, the J call TRBJ2-6; possibly TRBD1 for D (6 bases). Germline V CDR1 and CDR2: MNHEY, SVGAGI. V shed 4 bases and J shed 2 bases, with 9 bases lying between them. CDR3 length: 15 amino acids.

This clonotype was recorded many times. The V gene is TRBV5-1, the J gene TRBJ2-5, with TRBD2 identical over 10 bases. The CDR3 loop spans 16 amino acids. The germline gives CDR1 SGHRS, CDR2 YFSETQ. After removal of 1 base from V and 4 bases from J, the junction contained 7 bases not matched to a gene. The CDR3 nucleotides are TGCGCCAGCAGCTTGACCTTAGCGGGAGGTCGAGAGACCCAGTACTTC. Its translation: CASSLTLAGGRETQYF.

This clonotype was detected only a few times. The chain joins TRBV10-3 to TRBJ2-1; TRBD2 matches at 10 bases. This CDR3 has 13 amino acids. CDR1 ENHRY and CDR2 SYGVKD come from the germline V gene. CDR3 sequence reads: CSITGTSADEQFF. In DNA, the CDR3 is TGTTCAATTACCGGGACTAGCGCCGATGAGCAGTTCTTC.